This TCR beta chain is drawn from a study of T cell repertoires in ileal Crohn's disease (dated by TCRdb to the late 2010s). For the wider study: The median duration of disease was approximately eight years, and at the time of surgery about 35% of patients were active smokers. Every patient underwent surgery because of a complication, which was stricturing disease in around 60% and penetrating disease in roughly 40%. Roughly half of the patients were given postoperative therapy, with 15 to 20 on anti-TNF agents and roughly twelve on thiopurines. M6 samples consisted of neoterminal ileum biopsies collected during postoperative colonoscopy. TCR repertoire analysis was done in 57 Crohn's disease patients from a prospective multicentre cohort. The study was conducted in parallel with a multicentre cohort that was designed to identify predictors of early endoscopic recurrence following ileocolonic resection. Endoscopic postoperative recurrence was defined by a Rutgeerts score above i0. A total of 171 mucosal samples from about 57 patients were sequenced, collected from several sites on the surgical specimen as well as at postoperative endoscopy.

Overall results and qualifications from the work: Compared with non-smokers, patients who were active smokers at surgery showed a significantly higher proportion of clonal expansions (25.9% vs 17.9%, p=0.02). Higher percentages of high-frequency clones at the time of surgery were linked to endoscopic recurrence, and every patient with clonality above 26.8% (18/57) had recurrence. Compared with CD4 T cells, sorted CD8 T cells held more high-frequency clones, which suggests that the mucosal expansions were mostly CD8. Within the first year after surgery, the timing of postoperative endoscopy varied, and the median delay was around seven months. Only a subgroup of patients, of unstated size, had mucosal CD4 and CD8 T cells sorted and sequenced.

This sample's time point label indicates: neoterminal ileum biopsy at postoperative endoscopy, about 6 months after surgery. Adults with ileal or ileocolonic Crohn's disease for whom ileocolonic resection was indicated were considered eligible. Before DNA extraction, whole ileal mucosal biopsies were kept frozen at -80 degrees C. Genomic DNA was isolated from frozen whole biopsies using a TRizol-based method, and the DNA was quantified with a NanoDrop 2000 spectrophotometer. A word on this clone: The antigen it recognizes is unknown. No clone much larger than this one lies a single base away; base qualities are absent.

Roughly 550 nanograms of biopsy DNA per sample were submitted for commercial TCRB immunosequencing. Adaptive Biotechnology amplified CDR3 regions from genomic DNA with a two-step multiplex PCR that controlled for amplification bias. Primers for every V and J gene segment were used in the first PCR, and barcodes and Illumina adapters were added in the second PCR. CDR3 libraries were sequenced using an Illumina instrument. The original methods were these. Vendor-provided pipelines were combined with custom analysis of raw data in R/Bioconductor under R version 3.3.0. Clonality, ranging from 0 to 1, was calculated as the inverse of the normalised Shannon entropy of all productive clones. High-frequency clones were defined as the share of the repertoire occupied by the top 100 clones, with only clones passing a 95% confidence test being retained. Repertoire diversity was measured with the Simpson index, and overlap between samples was measured with the Morisita-Horn index. TCRdb retrieved this table from immuneACCESS and kept in-frame rearrangements only. Not all clones are present; in checked studies, unresolved V genes account for under half, and no reason is known for the remainder. That table is the source of V, J and clone size, and D and trimming were worked out from the DNA. For this sample the table gives approximately 19,000 clones, of which 55% to 85% were detected only once. The top ten constitute 4.2% of the sample.

CDR1 and CDR2, looked up from the germline V gene, are SGHRS and YFSETQ. Inclusive of the bounding cysteine and phenylalanine, the CDR3 is 15 residues long. Only the CDR3 region is kept as DNA, spanning 45 bases read in frame from base 1. V is shortened by 2 bases, J by 3 bases, and the region joining them spans 14 bases. The sequenced material came from ileal tissue. Recombination connected TRBV5-1 to TRBJ1-2, with no confident D gene call. The sequence derives from an adult with Crohn's disease. The nucleotides read TGCGCCAGCAGCTTTAGTTGGGCGAGGGACTATGGCTACACCTTC. This sequence encodes CASSFSWARDYGYTF.